Sequencing of this T cell receptor (beta chain) was carried out in a study of shared clonotypes between healthy human individuals (dated by TCRdb to about 2020). At the level of the whole study: The cohort comprised a couple of women and a few men aged 18 to 49 years. For each donor, CD4 naive and CD4 memory were each run on three plates, CD8 naive on two plates, and CD8 memory on one plate. To estimate repertoire size and how much clonotypes are shared between individuals, the study performed deep sequencing of blood TCR repertoires from roughly five healthy adults. To increase sequencing depth and limit assay-specific biases, different laboratories used diverse techniques to prepare libraries and sequence TCR repertoires. Each donor's leukapheresis produced roughly between about 0.8 and 10 billion PBMCs. The paper's findings and limits, for the study overall: Sharing across several donors was observed for approximately 5% of naive CD4, about 3.2% of naive CD8, around 2.5% of memory CD4, and roughly 0.43% of memory CD8 clonotypes. Naive subsets generally had larger estimated clonotype richness than memory subsets did. Sampling was restricted to blood, and TCR repertoires in tissue are likely to differ from TCR repertoires in blood. Even with the large sequencing depth, rarefaction of the sorted-subset datasets indicated that sequencing was incomplete. The small number of donors limited the genetic and exposure-history diversity represented. Pairwise subsampling led to the expectation that sequencing depth would affect the degree of clonotype sharing among donors. Compared with non-shared clonotypes, the clonotypes found in all four sorted-subset donors had higher generation probabilities.

Germline trimming amounts to 4 bases on V and 4 bases on J, with 8 as the count of junction bases outside the gene matches. Looking up the germline V gene yields CDR1 MDHEN and CDR2 SYDVKM. Counted from cysteine to phenylalanine, this CDR3 has 15 amino acids. This entry keeps only the CDR3 DNA: 45 bases, framed from base 1. As concerns this clone: Its antigen is still unknown. No much larger clonotype is one base removed from it; base qualities were not supplied. At the DNA level, this CDR3 is encoded by other sequences in the same sample as well.

TCR CDR3 regions were amplified from genomic DNA by multiplex PCR using the deep immunoSEQ assay. Extracted genomic DNA from each cell subset was distributed evenly across all wells of several immunoSEQ 96-well plates, and each plate was treated as a replicate. Each replicate PCR for sorted subsets received 150 to 250 ng genomic DNA, equal to about 29,000 T cell genomes. Purified libraries were measured with a Qubit 3.0 fluorometer, size-checked on a Bioanalyzer 2100, and measured again with the KAPA Library Quantification kit. Each immunoSEQ 96-well plate was sequenced on its own single-read 150-cycle Illumina NextSeq 550 flow cell. In the original analysis: Because the immunoSEQ output held only junctional sequences and lacked quality scores, the filtering could not match the filtering applied to full-length reads. Sequences were annotated with PyIR, a Python wrapper for IgBLAST v1.9, using IMGT germline references to assign V/J genes and CDR3. Reads were removed for weak V/J assignments (E-value above 1e-6), missing CDR3, stop codons, out-of-frame junctions, or ambiguous translated residues. V3J clonotypes were defined as sequences sharing an identical inferred V gene, J gene, and CDR3 amino acid sequence. To compute the percentage overlap between repertoires, the number of shared unique clonotypes was divided by the size of the smaller repertoire. Richness of each repertoire was evaluated using RTK rarefaction, the Chao1 estimator, and Recon v2.1 estimates of unobserved clonotypes. Generation probabilities for all TCRbeta clonotypes obtained by the gDNA method from a handful of donors were computed using OLGA. This immuneACCESS table, as held by TCRdb, lists in-frame sequences with V and J called but not all clones. Of the missing ones, under half trace to an unresolved V gene in checked studies; the others have no known cause. The DNA was the basis for D and trimming; V, J and clone size are from that table. This sample holds about 610,000 clones; more than 95% were observed only once. The top ten constitute 0.055% to 0.07% of the sample.

The donors were healthy, HIV-negative adults who had no recently reported acute infections or vaccinations. Every donor was a Caucasian adult residing in Nashville, Tennessee, USA. CD4+ T cells were enriched through magnetic negative selection, after which naive cells were positively selected on CD45RA and the remaining negative fraction served as the memory subset. Blood was collected by leukapheresis, and PBMCs were isolated by Ficoll-Histopaque density gradient centrifugation and then cryopreserved in liquid nitrogen vapor phase. Analytical flow cytometry was used to check the purity and quantity of each magnetically sorted T cell population. Genomic DNA was isolated from every sorted fraction and measured by UV absorbance on a Nanodrop 2000c.

The specimen sequenced was naive CD4+ T cells sorted from blood. Read against the paper, the sample's cell subset or site label means: CD45RA+ positively selected. The chain is assembled from TRBV28 and TRBJ2-7; TRBD1 fits 9 bases in the junction. This clonotype was sampled from a woman aged 30 to 39 in good health. The sequenced DNA is TGTGCCAGCAGTTCTCCGGGACAGGGTTCGTACGAGCAGTACTTC. This yields the protein CASSSPGQGSYEQYF.